This T cell receptor (beta chain) was profiled in a study of T cell repertoires in cytomegalovirus infection. About the research overall: Recently identified HLA-C-restricted CMV epitopes were used, and well-studied HLA-B-restricted CMV epitopes were used as well. Study conclusions and caveats: Public TCR beta family frequency separated CMV-and-HLA carriers, including in an independent cohort.

The CDR3 spans 15 residues. V shed 2 bases, J shed 1 base, and the junction held 7 bases outside the gene matches. Per germline, CDR1 SQVTM and CDR2 ANQGSEA. TCRdb re-called the reads through MiXCR, storing one row per CDR3 protein. The sample shows hundreds of thousands of distinct CDR3 sequences, approximately 31% of them seen only once. As regards this clonotype: Its cognate antigen is unknown.

The chain employs TRBV29-1 and TRBJ1-2, with 7 bases lining up with TRBD1. The starting material was cultured CD8+ T cells from PBMCs, obtained from culture after CMV antigen stimulation. The origin of this receptor is a human donor in good health (CMV status not recorded). Some clones in this sample may be carry-over from other donors' samples. This CDR3 is CSVEFPNRGNYGYTF. The CDR3 coding sequence is TGCAGCGTTGAATTTCCGAACAGGGGTAACTATGGCTACACCTTC.